One and the same sample provided the 9 T cell receptor beta chains below, sequenced in a study of T cells in tuberculosis. The protocol was immunoSEQ multiplex PCR, while the TCRdb copy is restricted to in-frame clones and leaves out a portion. The data contain 25,000 or so clones, 90% of them seen just once; the ten biggest clones take up less than 7%. The sequencing sample was made of PBMCs. The receptors stem from a donor between 10 and 35 years old with latent tuberculosis or without tuberculosis infection.

The chain uses TRBV29-1 and TRBJ2-3; a possible D gene is TRBD1 (6 bases). The germline V gene encodes CDR1 SQVTM and CDR2 ANQGSEA. V lost 4 bases and J lost 3, with 20 bases in between. CDR3 size: 16 residues. CDR3 nucleotides: TGCAGCGTTGGGGGTCAAACGACAGGTCGTACAGATACGCAGTATTTT. Translation: CSVGGQTTGRTDTQYF.

The chain recombines TRBV2 with TRBJ2-3; 7 bases map to TRBD1. The CDR3 has 15 amino acids. Germline assignment: CDR1 SNHLY and CDR2 FYNNEI. V gave up 7 bases and J gave up 1 base; unmatched junction bases: 8. The CDR3 protein is CASNHRGRGTDTQYF. The CDR3 DNA reads TGTGCCAGCAACCACAGGGGCCGGGGCACAGATACGCAGTATTTT.

V usage is TRBV6-4 and J usage is TRBJ2-3, with 9 bases that match TRBD2. This CDR3 is built from 18 residues. Germline V lookup: CDR1 MRHNA, CDR2 SNTAGT. The trim removed 5 bases at V and 0 bases at J, leaving 12 bases unmatched. In nucleotides, the CDR3 is TGTGCCAGCAGTCCCGAAGCTGCAGCGGGGGGAAGCACAGATACGCAGTATTTT. It encodes CASSPEAAAGGSTDTQYF.

This clone is a singleton in its sample. The chain joins TRBV9 to TRBJ1-1, with 11 bases aligning to TRBD1. The CDR3 is 17 residues long. The trim removed 3 bases at V and 4 bases at J, leaving 11 bases unmatched. Germline V gene sequence: CDR1 SGDLS, CDR2 YYNGEE. The CDR3 is CASSARPDRGRGTEAFF. CDR3 sequence (DNA): TGTGCCAGCAGCGCACGCCCGGACAGGGGGCGAGGCACTGAAGCTTTCTTT.

The rearrangement uses TRBV28 and TRBJ1-2; TRBD1 matches 9 bases. This CDR3 comprises 13 residues. Losses at the gene ends were 6 bases for V and 6 bases for J; bases not matched to a gene: 5. Germline V gene lookup returns CDR1 MDHEN and CDR2 SYDVKM. CDR3 sequence reads: CASRDRGLHGYTF. The CDR3 nucleotides read TGTGCCAGCAGGGACAGGGGACTTCATGGCTACACCTTC.

This rearrangement joins TRBV7-9 to TRBJ2-2, with TRBD1 as a possible D gene (6 bases). CDR1 SEHNR and CDR2 FQNEAQ come from the germline V gene (reference sequence). V lost 5 bases, J lost 1 base, and 8 bases lay in between. The CDR3 totals 14 residues. CDR3 protein: CASSPTGNTGELFF. CDR3 coding DNA: TGTGCCAGCAGCCCGACAGGGAACACCGGGGAGCTGTTTTTT.

This chain joins TRBV28 and TRBJ2-5; 8 nucleotides match TRBD2. V lost 4 bases, J lost 0 bases, and 4 bases stayed unmatched. Germline CDR1 and CDR2: MDHEN and SYDVKM. This CDR3 has 15 amino acids. The CDR3 sequence is CASSSRGAYQETQYF. The CDR3 bases are TGTGCCAGCAGTTCGCGGGGGGCGTACCAAGAGACCCAGTACTTC.

V gene TRBV7-3 combines with J gene TRBJ2-5; 8 positions agree with TRBD2. With V trimmed by 0 bases and J by 1 base, 10 bases remained unmatched. This CDR3 is built from 18 residues. Germline values: CDR1 SGHTA, CDR2 FQGTGA. The CDR3 DNA is TGTGCCAGCAGCTTAACAGAGGTAGCGGGAAGCTTCCAAGAGACCCAGTACTTC. Translating it yields CASSLTEVAGSFQETQYF.

CDR3 residues: CASSLGRLRGGSTDTQYF. For the CDR3, the DNA is TGTGCCAGCAGCTTAGGAAGGTTGCGGGGGGGGAGCACAGATACGCAGTATTTT. The J gene is TRBJ2-3, the V gene TRBV7-6, with TRBD2 matching 9 bases. Germline V gives CDR1 SGHVS, CDR2 FNYEAQ. CDR3 length equals 18 residues. Trimming cost V 1 base and J 0 bases; bases outside gene matches: 8.